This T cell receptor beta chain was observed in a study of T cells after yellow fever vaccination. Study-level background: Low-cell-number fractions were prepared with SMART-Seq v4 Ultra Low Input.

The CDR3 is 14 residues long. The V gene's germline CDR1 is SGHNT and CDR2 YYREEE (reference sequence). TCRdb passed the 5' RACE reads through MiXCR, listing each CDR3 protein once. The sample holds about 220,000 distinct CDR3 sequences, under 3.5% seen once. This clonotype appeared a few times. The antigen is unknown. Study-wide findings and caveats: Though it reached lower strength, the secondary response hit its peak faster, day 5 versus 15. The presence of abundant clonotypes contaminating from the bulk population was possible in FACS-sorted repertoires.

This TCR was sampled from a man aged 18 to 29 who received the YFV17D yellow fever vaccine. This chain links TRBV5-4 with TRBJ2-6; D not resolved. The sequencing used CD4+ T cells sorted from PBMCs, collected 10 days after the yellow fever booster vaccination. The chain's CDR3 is CATRAGTGANVLTF. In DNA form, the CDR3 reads TGTGCTACTCGCGCTGGGACTGGGGCCAACGTCCTGACTTTC.